This record concerns one T cell receptor (beta chain) sequence. What it binds is unknown. No progression to ophthalmopathy during 18 months of follow-up defined stable disease. Patients aged 18 to 65 had newly diagnosed hyperthyroidism lasting under 2 months. The data stem from a study of T cells in Graves' hyperthyroidism and ophthalmopathy. Study results and caveats: Ophthalmopathy, which appeared later, was predicted by the model a median roughly 6.5 months before onset.

Amplified TCR beta CDR3 regions came from RNA transcripts. With the HTBI primer set, the TCR CDR3 went through a first round of RT-PCR. TCRdb used MiXCR to reprocess the multiplex PCR reads, holding one entry per CDR3 protein. The data contain roughly 570,000 distinct CDR3 sequences, around 45% of them seen just once; the ten biggest clones take up around 7.7%. V lost 8 bases, J lost 1 base, and 17 bases lay in between. The CDR3 loop spans 14 amino acids. The germline V gene encodes CDR1 SQVTM and CDR2 ANQGSEA. Material for sequencing was peripheral blood or thyroid tissue (not recorded which). This chain connects TRBV29-1 to TRBJ1-2, with no clear D. This receptor was taken from a woman in her late teens or twenties with Graves' hyperthyroidism. The CDR3 reads CSLTSIQNNYGYTF. DNA for the CDR3: TGCAGCCTGACCTCTATCCAGAATAACTATGGCTACACCTTC.